What follows are 22 T cell receptor beta chains derived from one specimen sequenced in a study of blood T cells in healthy people across ages. Together with a sample-barcoded 5' primer, a J-beta primer mix was included in a second PCR lasting roughly 6 to 12 cycles. MiXCR was run by TCRdb on the 5' RACE reads, yielding one entry per CDR3 protein. Seen here are under 2,000,000 distinct CDR3 sequences, 49% observed once, and the top ten hold approximately 2.1%. Sequenced sample: blood. The receptor source for this set is a woman aged 40 to 50 in good health.

This chain links TRBV7-2 with TRBJ2-7, with D possibly TRBD1 on 5 matching bases. The germline V and J ends were trimmed by 2 bases and 1 base, with 15 bases remaining between them. The V gene's germline CDR1 is SGHTA and CDR2 FQGNSA. The CDR3 runs 16 residues. CDR3 protein: CASSLRPGYASYEQYF. The CDR3 region has the DNA TGTGCCAGCAGCTTACGGCCAGGGTACGCATCCTACGAGCAGTACTTC.

The table lists this clonotype with a few counts. The V gene is TRBV7-2, the J gene TRBJ2-3, with 11 bases aligning to TRBD1. The V gene's germline CDR1 is SGHTA and CDR2 FQGNSA. The CDR3 is made up of 18 amino acids. V gave up 0 bases and J gave up 4 bases; unmatched junction bases: 9. This CDR3 is CASSLAPGQGASADTQYF. In DNA form, the CDR3 reads TGTGCCAGCAGCTTAGCTCCCGGACAGGGGGCGTCCGCAGATACGCAGTATTTT.

The chain carries TRBV9 and TRBJ1-2; TRBD1 is a possible D gene (6 bases). In germline, CDR1 is SGDLS, CDR2 YYNGEE. Trimming took off 3 bases at V and 1 base at J, with 13 bases between the two ends. This CDR3 is 15 amino acids long. The CDR3 protein is CASSARGGLNYGYTF. CDR3 coding DNA: TGTGCCAGCAGCGCGAGGGGGGGGCTTAACTATGGCTACACCTTC. Variable domain in full (rest from reference TRBV9 and TRBJ1-2): DSGVTQTPKHLITATGQRVTLRCSPRSGDLSVYWYQQSLDQGLQFLIQYYNGEERAKGNILERFSAQQFPDLHSELNLSSLELGDSALYFCASSARGGLNYGYTFGSGTRLTVV.

This clonotype appeared a few times. The chain carries TRBV4-3 and TRBJ2-7; 9 bases fit TRBD2. CDR3 size: 17 residues. J lost 3 bases, V lost 0 bases, and 9 bases had no gene match. Germline V gene data show CDR1 as LGHNA and CDR2 as YSLEER. The CDR3 here is CASSQEGVGLARYEQYF. The CDR3 DNA reads TGCGCCAGCAGCCAAGAAGGGGTCGGACTAGCGCGCTACGAGCAGTACTTC.

This chain uses TRBV6-6 with TRBJ2-1; D possibly uses TRBD1 or TRBD2 (6 bases each). The CDR3 has 16 amino acids. V lost 5 bases to trimming and J lost 9 bases, with 23 bases between them. Germline CDR1 MNHNY, CDR2 SVGAGI (reference sequence). The CDR3 spells CASSLLGGLASGEQFF. CDR3 coding DNA: TGTGCCAGCAGTCTACTAGGGGGACTCGCCTCCGGTGAGCAGTTCTTC.

The chain is built from TRBV5-1 and TRBJ2-3, with D possibly called TRBD1 or TRBD2 (5 bases each). This CDR3 contains 14 residues. CDR1 and CDR2 (germline): SGHRS, YFSETQ. Trimming pared 2 bases from V and 5 bases from J, leaving 12 bases between. The CDR3 spells CASSFGTQGDTQYF. In DNA, the CDR3 is TGCGCCAGCAGCTTCGGGACCCAGGGAGATACGCAGTATTTT.

This clonotype has at least ten counts. As DNA, the CDR3 is TGCAGCGTTGAACCCTTAACAGGGTCCCTCTACAATGAGCAGTTCTTC. It encodes CSVEPLTGSLYNEQFF. The chain joins TRBV29-1 to TRBJ2-1; D perhaps matches TRBD1 (6 bases). This CDR3 contains 16 residues. Germline values: CDR1 SQVTM, CDR2 ANQGSEA. V lost 2 bases and J 3 bases, leaving 17 bases between the germline ends.

The V gene is TRBV7-2, the J gene TRBJ2-3; either TRBD1 or TRBD2 may fit D (5 bases each). Germline values: CDR1 SGHTA, CDR2 FQGNSA. Trimming stripped 2 bases from V and 2 bases from J, with 11 bases between. The CDR3 totals 15 residues. The DNA for the CDR3 is TGTGCCAGCAGCTTATTGGGACCGGCCACAGATACGCAGTATTTT. Its translation: CASSLLGPATDTQYF.

This chain joins TRBV6-1 and TRBJ2-1, with D possibly TRBD2 on 6 matching bases. The CDR3 runs to 14 residues. The germline V and J ends were trimmed by 1 base and 8 bases, with 12 bases remaining between them. Germline lookup yields CDR1 MNHNS and CDR2 SASEGT. CDR3 in DNA: TGTGCCAGCAGTGAAGTGCTAGCGACGTATGAGCAGTTCTTC. Translation: CASSEVLATYEQFF.

The chain combines TRBV6-5 with TRBJ1-5; D remains unclear. With 0 bases removed from V and 5 bases from J, the gap between germline ends came to 11 bases. This CDR3 has 15 amino acids. Germline assignment: CDR1 MNHEY and CDR2 SVGAGI. This CDR3 is CASSYSGERDQPQHF. The CDR3 nucleotides are TGTGCCAGCAGTTACTCCGGGGAAAGGGATCAGCCCCAGCATTTT.

The V gene is TRBV6-6, the J gene TRBJ1-1, with 7 bases matching TRBD1. The CDR3 spans 14 residues. V was clipped by 7 bases and J by 3 bases; unmatched bases: 8. Germline-derived CDR1 and CDR2 are MNHNY and SVGAGI (reference sequence). The CDR3 region is CASTADRVDTEAFF. The DNA of the CDR3 is TGTGCCAGCACCGCTGACAGGGTTGACACTGAAGCTTTCTTT.

V gene TRBV6-5 combines with J gene TRBJ1-1; D remains ambiguous. The CDR3 loop spans 11 amino acids. V lost 8 bases to trimming and J lost 7 bases, with 11 bases between them. The germline gives CDR1 MNHEY, CDR2 SVGAGI. This CDR3 is CASHSAGEAFF. Here the CDR3 DNA reads TGTGCCAGCCACTCGGCCGGTGAAGCTTTCTTT.

V usage is TRBV4-3 and J usage is TRBJ2-1, with D perhaps TRBD1 (6 bases). V shed 4 bases and J shed 9 bases, with 16 bases lying between them. Germline V gene sequence: CDR1 LGHNA, CDR2 YSLEER. This CDR3 spans 14 amino acids. In DNA form, the CDR3 reads TGCGCCAGCAGCCTAGGAACAGGGAAGGGTGAGCAGTTCTTC. It yields the protein CASSLGTGKGEQFF.

This clonotype has only a few counts. The chain recombines TRBV4-2 with TRBJ2-7; 13 bases map to TRBD2. J lost 6 bases, V lost 0 bases, and 5 bases had no gene match. From germline, CDR1 is LGHNA and CDR2 YNFKEQ. This CDR3 comprises 16 residues. CDR3 in DNA: TGTGCCAGCAGCCAAGATCTCCGACTAGCGGGGGGCGAGCAGTACTTC. This sequence encodes CASSQDLRLAGGEQYF.

The chain has TRBV7-9 and TRBJ1-5; 7 nucleotides align to TRBD1. Germline V gene sequence: CDR1 SEHNR, CDR2 FQNEAQ (reference sequence). The CDR3 loop spans 14 amino acids. With V trimmed by 5 bases and J by 11 bases, 12 bases remained unmatched. The CDR3 DNA follows: TGTGCCAGCAGCCCCTCGACGGACAGGCCGGCCCAGCATTTT. Protein product: CASSPSTDRPAQHF.

In its sample, this clonotype was seen a few times. This chain uses TRBV28 with TRBJ2-1; D gene ambiguous. The V and J ends lost 3 bases and 5 bases respectively, with 11 bases between them. This CDR3 contains 14 residues. Germline V CDR1 and CDR2: MDHEN, SYDVKM. This CDR3 is CASSLRGANNEQFF. CDR3 nucleotide sequence: TGTGCCAGCAGTTTGAGAGGAGCAAACAATGAGCAGTTCTTC.

This clonotype was picked up a small number of times. V and J are TRBV12-3 or TRBV12-4 and TRBJ2-7; 10 bases agree with TRBD1. This CDR3 is built from 15 residues. Germline trimming cut 5 bases from V and 0 bases from J; bases unmatched to any gene: 4. This CDR3 is CASSMRTGGSYEQYF. The CDR3 nucleotides read TGTGCCAGCAGTATGAGGACAGGGGGCTCCTACGAGCAGTACTTC.

Remarks on this clonotype: Sequence at one end of the junction differs from germline and may be a read error. V usage is TRBV4-2 and J usage is TRBJ2-2; 9 positions match TRBD2. CDR1 and CDR2 (germline): LGHNA, YNFKEQ. The CDR3 contains 17 residues. CDR3 sequence reads: CACSQEFGSGGAGELFF. The DNA for the CDR3 is TGTGCCTGCAGCCAAGAGTTCGGTAGCGGGGGAGCCGGGGAGCTGTTTTTT.

The chain has TRBV5-6 and TRBJ2-1, with 10 positions matching TRBD2. The CDR3 has 14 residues. V gave up 5 bases and J gave up 6 bases; unmatched junction bases: 5. CDR1 is SGHDT and CDR2 is YYEEEE in the germline V gene. CDR3 bases: TGTGCCAGCAGGGTGTCTAGCGGGGGCAATGAGCAGTTCTTC. This codes for CASRVSSGGNEQFF.

This chain connects TRBV25-1 to TRBJ2-5; no firm D call. Germline V lookup: CDR1 MGHDK, CDR2 SYGVNS. The CDR3 runs 15 residues. The V gene lost 4 bases and the J gene lost 0 bases, with 12 bases spanning the gap. The CDR3 protein is CASSGDGWYQETQYF. As DNA, the CDR3 is TGTGCCAGCAGTGGAGACGGCTGGTACCAAGAGACCCAGTACTTC. The full variable domain, with the rest looked up from reference TRBV25-1 and TRBJ2-5, is EADIYQTPRYLVIGTGKKITLECSQTMGHDKMYWYQQDPGMELHLIHYSYGVNSTEKGDLSSESTVSRIRTEHFPLTLESARPSHTSQYLCASSGDGWYQETQYFGPGTRLLVL.

This clonotype was detected a few times. V gene TRBV5-1 combines with J gene TRBJ1-2; D is possibly TRBD1 (5 bases). Trimming left V 5 bases short and J 3 bases short, with 8 bases between. CDR1 SGHRS and CDR2 YFSETQ come from the germline V gene. This CDR3 contains 12 residues. The CDR3 region has the DNA TGCGCCAGCAGGAGGGACGACTATGGCTACACCTTC. This gives the protein CASRRDDYGYTF.

This clonotype came up once. The chain employs TRBV28 and TRBJ1-2; the match to TRBD1 covers 8 bases. J lost 6 bases, V lost 7 bases, and 13 bases had no gene match. Germline CDR1 MDHEN, CDR2 SYDVKM. The CDR3 has 15 residues. CDR3 protein: CASKSPTGVKDGYTF. CDR3 coding DNA: TGTGCCAGCAAGTCCCCGACAGGGGTAAAGGATGGCTACACCTTC.